A selection of T cell receptor beta chains follows, all from one sample in a study of graft-versus-host responses after intestinal transplantation. Measured with immunoSEQ multiplex PCR; TCRdb has only the in-frame clones, and not every one. The data show about 25,000 clones, with about 94% seen just once and 0.8% to 0.85% held by the top ten. The sample was PBMCs, taken roughly 29 days after intestinal transplant. The receptors here all came from a human patient who received an intestinal transplant, so some T cells may come from the graft donor. Both conserved end residues are part of each CDR3. D genes are given only for firm matches. Part of the rows lack a size; the others show once, few, many or a class for expanded clones.

>.|TRBV6-1|TRBJ2-7|.
CASSGHEQYF
TGTGCCAGCAGTGGACACGAGCAGTACTTC
>.|TRBV21-1|TRBJ2-3|.
CASSGTGPSGRSDTQYF
TGTGCCAGCAGCGGGACTGGCCCTAGCGGGAGATCAGATACGCAGTATTTT
>.|TRBV7-2|TRBJ2-5|.
CASSLAGRETQYF
TGTGCCAGCAGCTTAGCGGGTCGAGAGACCCAGTACTTC
>.|TRBV7-3|TRBJ2-1|.
CASSPRRAGNEQFF
TGTGCCAGCAGCCCCCGGAGGGCCGGGAATGAGCAGTTCTTC
>.|TRBV5-1|TRBJ2-5|.
CASSLELNQETQYF
TGCGCCAGCAGCTTGGAACTCAACCAAGAGACCCAGTACTTC
>.|TRBV6-5|TRBJ2-3|.
CASSTKGDTQYF
TGTGCCAGCAGTACCAAGGGAGATACGCAGTATTTT
>TRBD1|TRBV6-5|TRBJ1-1|.
CASRRDRATEAFF
TGTGCCAGCAGACGCGACAGGGCCACTGAAGCTTTCTTT
>TRBD2|TRBV4-2|TRBJ2-1|once
CASSQEASGGIYEQFF
TGTGCCAGCAGCCAAGAGGCTAGCGGGGGCATATATGAGCAGTTCTTC
>.|TRBV19|TRBJ1-2|.
CASSPQGRTYGYTF
TGTGCCAGTAGTCCGCAGGGACGGACCTATGGCTACACCTTC
>TRBD1|TRBV6-6|TRBJ2-7|.
CASSYRPGTGEQYF
TGTGCCAGCAGTTACCGACCCGGGACAGGCGAGCAGTACTTC
>.|TRBV7-9|TRBJ2-2|.
CASSPTSLPGELFF
TGTGCCAGCAGCCCGACGTCCCTCCCGGGGGAGCTGTTTTTT
>TRBD2|TRBV6-6|TRBJ2-1|.
CASTPTSTYNEQFF
TGTGCCAGCACACCGACTAGCACCTACAATGAGCAGTTCTTC
>.|TRBV19|TRBJ1-6|.
CASSPLGGTSPLHF
TGTGCCAGTAGCCCCTTGGGGGGGACCTCACCCCTCCACTTT
>.|TRBV7-9|TRBJ2-7|.
CASSTGVYEQYF
TGTGCCAGCTCAACCGGGGTCTACGAGCAGTACTTC
>.|TRBV19|TRBJ1-3|.
CASKSRTAGNTIYF
TGTGCCAGTAAGTCCCGGACAGCTGGAAACACCATATATTTT
>.|TRBV25-1|TRBJ2-7|.
CASRQGNYEQYF
TGTGCCAGCAGACAGGGAAACTACGAGCAGTACTTC
>TRBD2|TRBV5-4|TRBJ2-7|.
CASSFPGGAAYEQYF
TGTGCCAGCAGCTTCCCGGGGGGAGCGGCCTACGAGCAGTACTTC
>TRBD1|TRBV19|TRBJ1-1|.
CASNSGTGNTEAFF
TGTGCCAGTAACTCGGGGACAGGAAACACTGAAGCTTTCTTT
>TRBD1|TRBV19|TRBJ1-4|.
CASRPLDRGLSEKLFF
TGTGCCAGTAGGCCGCTCGACAGGGGGCTGAGTGAAAAACTGTTTTTT
>.|TRBV30|TRBJ2-7|.
CAWARDAGYEQYF
TGTGCCTGGGCCCGCGATGCGGGCTACGAGCAGTACTTC
>.|TRBV7-2|TRBJ2-1|.
CASSPWTHSSYNEQFF
TGTGCCAGCAGCCCGTGGACTCACAGCTCCTACAATGAGCAGTTCTTC
>.|TRBV5-1|TRBJ2-5|once
CASRGAIQETQYF
TGCGCCAGCAGGGGGGCGATCCAAGAGACCCAGTACTTC
>TRBD1|TRBV30|TRBJ2-5|.
CACGTGRAETQYF
TGTGCCTGCGGGACAGGGAGGGCTGAGACCCAGTACTTC
>.|TRBV6-1|TRBJ2-7|.
CASMASSPYEQYF
TGTGCCAGCATGGCGAGTTCCCCCTACGAGCAGTACTTC
>TRBD2|TRBV27|TRBJ2-2|.
CASSPGTSAPPGELFF
TGTGCCAGCAGTCCAGGGACTAGCGCACCTCCTGGGGAGCTGTTTTTT
>.|TRBV19|TRBJ2-3|.
CASSTGVADTQYF
TGTGCCAGTAGTACAGGGGTGGCAGATACGCAGTATTTT
>.|TRBV19|TRBJ2-5|.
CASSDLRYPAPAQETQYF
TGTGCCAGTAGCGACTTGAGGTACCCAGCGCCGGCTCAAGAGACCCAGTACTTC
>.|TRBV10-1|TRBJ1-5|.
CASPLGQTGNQPQHF
TGCGCCAGCCCTCTGGGACAAACCGGCAATCAGCCCCAGCATTTT
>.|TRBV6-1|TRBJ1-5|.
CASSEASRVLPYSNQPQHF
TGTGCCAGCAGTGAAGCCTCCAGGGTTTTGCCTTATAGCAATCAGCCCCAGCATTTT
>TRBD1|TRBV5-1|TRBJ2-7|.
CASSSVWRTGTYEQYF
TGCGCCAGCAGCTCAGTCTGGAGGACAGGGACCTACGAGCAGTACTTC
>.|TRBV14|TRBJ2-1|.
CASRPGLSGEQFF
TGTGCCAGCAGGCCGGGATTGAGTGGGGAGCAGTTCTTC
>.|TRBV30|TRBJ2-1|.
CAFSPAGSYNEQFF
TGTGCCTTCTCCCCTGCGGGGTCCTACAATGAGCAGTTCTTC
>TRBD1|TRBV6-6|TRBJ1-6|.
CASSGRQGPNSPLHF
TGTGCCAGCAGTGGTCGACAGGGGCCCAATTCACCCCTCCACTTT
>.|TRBV5-4|TRBJ2-5|.
CASSLAFSMGPQETQYF
TGTGCCAGCAGCTTGGCCTTTTCTATGGGTCCCCAAGAGACCCAGTACTTC
>TRBD2|TRBV7-9|TRBJ2-5|.
CASSSPTGSGRARGETQYF
TGTGCCAGCAGTTCCCCCACTGGTAGCGGGAGGGCTCGGGGAGAGACCCAGTACTTC
>TRBD2|TRBV29-1|TRBJ2-3|.
CSVEASGSSTDTQYF
TGCAGCGTTGAGGCTAGCGGGAGCAGCACAGATACGCAGTATTTT
>.|TRBV4-1|TRBJ1-5|.
CASSELDGNNQPQHF
TGCGCCAGCAGCGAACTCGACGGTAACAATCAGCCCCAGCATTTT
>.|TRBV29-1|TRBJ1-2|.
CSVDSRGSNYGYTF
TGCAGCGTTGACAGTAGGGGGTCTAACTATGGCTACACCTTC
>.|TRBV29-1|TRBJ2-7|.
CSAQGLGNYEQYF
TGCAGCGCCCAGGGTTTGGGGAACTACGAGCAGTACTTC
>.|TRBV29-1|TRBJ2-1|.
CSVGGNEQFF
TGCAGCGTTGGGGGAAATGAGCAGTTCTTC
>.|TRBV29-1|TRBJ1-1|.
CSVDFPDTEAFF
TGCAGCGTTGATTTTCCCGACACTGAAGCTTTCTTT
>TRBD2|TRBV4-1|TRBJ2-1|.
CASSQVAGVNEQFF
TGCGCCAGCAGCCAAGTAGCGGGAGTTAATGAGCAGTTCTTC
>.|TRBV21-1|TRBJ2-7|.
CATGWDETYEQYF
TGTGCCACCGGCTGGGACGAGACCTACGAGCAGTACTTC
>TRBD2|TRBV5-1|TRBJ2-7|.
CASSLDPGGAYEQYF
TGCGCCAGCAGCTTGGACCCCGGGGGGGCCTACGAGCAGTACTTC
>TRBD2|TRBV9|TRBJ2-3|.
CASSPSGYSTDTQYF
TGTGCCAGCAGCCCTAGCGGTTATAGCACAGATACGCAGTATTTT